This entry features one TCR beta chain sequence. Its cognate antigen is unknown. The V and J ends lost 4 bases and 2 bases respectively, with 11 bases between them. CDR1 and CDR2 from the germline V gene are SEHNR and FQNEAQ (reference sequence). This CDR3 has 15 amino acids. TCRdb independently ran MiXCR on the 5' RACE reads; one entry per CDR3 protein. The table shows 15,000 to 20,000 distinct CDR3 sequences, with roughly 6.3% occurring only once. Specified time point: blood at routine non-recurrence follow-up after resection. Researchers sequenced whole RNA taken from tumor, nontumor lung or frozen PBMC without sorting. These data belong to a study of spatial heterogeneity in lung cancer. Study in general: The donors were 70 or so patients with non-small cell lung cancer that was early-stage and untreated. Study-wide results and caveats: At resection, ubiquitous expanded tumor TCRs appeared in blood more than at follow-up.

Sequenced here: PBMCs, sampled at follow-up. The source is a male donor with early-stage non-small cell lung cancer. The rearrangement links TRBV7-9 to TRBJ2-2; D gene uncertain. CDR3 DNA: TGTGCCAGCAGCTCTCCCCCTCGCAACACCGGGGAGCTGTTTTTT. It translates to CASSSPPRNTGELFF.